This T cell receptor (beta chain) was profiled in a study of PD-L1 blockade in urothelial cancer. Study-level information: Male patients with bladder-origin urothelial cancer numbered about 90% of the roughly 29. It was at 3 weeks (second dose) and 6 weeks after treatment start that blood was analyzed. When blood samples were assessed, the median T cell count was approximately 140,000. Study results and caveats: Improved survival was predicted by pretreatment blood TCR clonality below the median.

This clone came up once. Its specificity is unknown. The method was immunoSEQ multiplex PCR; TCRdb's version includes in-frame clones alone and lacks a portion of them. The sample yields some 100,000 clones, roughly nine tenths seen once. The CDR3 runs to 12 residues. Germline loops: CDR1 MNHNS, CDR2 SASEGT. V lost 6 bases, J lost 5 bases, and 2 bases stayed unmatched. The sample was PBMCs, taken around atezolizumab (anti-PD-L1) treatment. The V gene is TRBV6-1, the J gene TRBJ2-7; 9 bases line up with TRBD1. This TCR came from a woman over 75 with urothelial cancer. CDR3 sequence: CASSYRGHEQYF. In nucleotides, the CDR3 is TGTGCCAGCAGCTACAGGGGGCACGAGCAGTACTTC.